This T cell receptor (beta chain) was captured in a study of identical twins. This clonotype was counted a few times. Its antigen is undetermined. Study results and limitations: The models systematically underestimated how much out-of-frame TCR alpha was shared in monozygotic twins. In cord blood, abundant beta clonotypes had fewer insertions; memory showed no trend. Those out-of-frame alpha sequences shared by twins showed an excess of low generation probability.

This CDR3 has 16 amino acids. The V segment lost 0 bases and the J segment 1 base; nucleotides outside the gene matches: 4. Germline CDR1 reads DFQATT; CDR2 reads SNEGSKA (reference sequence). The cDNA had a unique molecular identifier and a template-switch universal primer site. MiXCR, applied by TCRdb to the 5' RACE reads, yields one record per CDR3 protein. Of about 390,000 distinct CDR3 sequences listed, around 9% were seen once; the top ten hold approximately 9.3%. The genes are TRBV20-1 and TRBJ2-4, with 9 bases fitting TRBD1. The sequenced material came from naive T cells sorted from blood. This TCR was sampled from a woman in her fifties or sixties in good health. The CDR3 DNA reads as TGCAGTGCTAGAGACCACAGGGGGCAGGCCAAAAACATTCAGTACTTC. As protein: CSARDHRGQAKNIQYF.